Listed below are T cell receptor beta chains from one sample, sequenced in a study of cytomegalovirus exposure and HLA in healthy donors. The assay was immunoSEQ multiplex PCR, and TCRdb's table has in-frame clones only and misses some. This sample yields about 73,000 clones, of which roughly 90% are seen a single time; 3.8% belongs to the top ten. What was sequenced was PBMCs. The source of these receptors is a woman between 18 and 30 years old in good health and CMV-seropositive. Each CDR3 is given with its conserved first and last residue. Size tells how often a clone was seen (once, few, many) or the class of an expanded clone, and some rows leave it out.

v_call	j_call	clone_size	cdr3_aa
TRBV30	TRBJ1-2	NA	CAGGGGARDGYTF
TRBV19	TRBJ2-2	NA	CASSIGPSGAGGTGRELFF
TRBV5-6	TRBJ2-6	once	CASSLDRVAGANVLTF
TRBV4-3	TRBJ1-1	NA	CASKDRAVNTEAFF
TRBV19	TRBJ1-2	NA	CASSTLGGAYGYTF
TRBV5-5	TRBJ1-2	NA	CASSLYPTGNYGYTF
TRBV4-1	TRBJ1-4	NA	CASSPTRSDGNLATNEKLFF
TRBV29-1	TRBJ2-1	NA	CSVEAKDYYNEQFF
TRBV25-1	TRBJ2-7	NA	CASSVDSSYEQYF
TRBV7-2	TRBJ1-5	NA	CASSSTGYNQPQHF
TRBV10-3	TRBJ2-1	NA	CAISEGLAGKYEQFF
TRBV4-2	TRBJ2-5	NA	CASSPRTSGGQETQYF
TRBV4-1	TRBJ2-7	once	CASSSTRDRESYEQYF
TRBV2	TRBJ1-4	NA	CASSEPIGRREEKLFF
TRBV7-6	TRBJ2-5	NA	CASSGSLGVLETQYF
TRBV7-2	TRBJ1-5	NA	CASSASSNQPQHF
TRBV25-1	TRBJ1-1	NA	CASIRGGGYPEAFF
TRBV5-4	TRBJ1-6	few	CASSDPDRLRNSPLHF
TRBV11-2	TRBJ2-1	NA	CASSTSGRVNEQFF
TRBV4-2	TRBJ2-5	once	CASSQATRQETQYF
TRBV9	TRBJ2-1	NA	CASSPRDRGYEQFF